Listed here are 2 T cell receptor beta chains from one sample, sequenced in a study of graft-versus-host responses after intestinal transplantation. Data came from immunoSEQ multiplex PCR; TCRdb stores just in-frame clones and leaves some out. The top ten clones hold less than 4% of a sample with under 45,000 clones, approximately 93% of them seen once. The sequences come from PBMCs, collected roughly 780 days after intestinal transplantation. The receptors originated from a human patient who received an intestinal transplant, so some T cells may come from the graft donor.

This rearrangement joins TRBV4-1 to TRBJ1-6, with D tentatively TRBD1 (6 bases). The V gene's germline CDR1 is MGHRA and CDR2 YSYEKL. The CDR3 is 22 amino acids. V lost 1 base and J 7 bases, leaving 32 bases between the germline ends. In DNA, the CDR3 is TGCGCCAGCAGCCAAGGGAGTACCGGGACAAATCCATTCCGTTCCAGAAATTCACCCCTCCACTTT. It yields the protein CASSQGSTGTNPFRSRNSPLHF.

There are a few counts of this clone. The chain carries TRBV5-1 and TRBJ2-7, with D possibly matching TRBD2 (6 bases). Trimming removed 4 bases at V and 0 bases at J, with 11 bases between. Germline CDR1 and CDR2: SGHRS and YFSETQ. The CDR3 consists of 14 residues. The CDR3 sequence is CASSPGDLSYEQYF. CDR3 nucleotide sequence: TGCGCCAGCAGCCCGGGGGACCTCTCCTACGAGCAGTACTTC.